This T cell receptor beta chain was sequenced for a study of CD8+ T cells in alopecia areata. As for the study in general: Patients in the treated group were given tofacitinib by mouth, 5 to 10 mg twice a day. Study-level results: Relative to mice, TCR sharing across patients was less clear, a difference possibly HLA-related. Tofacitinib significantly lowered scalp clonality and expanded CD8+ clones among the top 100.

Once RNA had been extracted, it was reverse transcribed into cDNA to act as the sequencing template. The method was immunoSEQ multiplex PCR; TCRdb's version includes in-frame clones alone and lacks a portion of them. The sample records approximately 280,000 clones, roughly 60% being singletons. Treatment defined: oral pan-JAK inhibitor, 5-10 mg twice daily. Individuals with alopecia areata gave both lesional scalp punch biopsies and peripheral blood for collection. Note on this clone: The antigen is undetermined.

This CDR3 is 15 amino acids long. The germline CDR1 and CDR2 sequences are SGDLS and YYNGEE. V lost 4 bases to trimming and J lost 4 bases, with 14 bases between them. The material was CD4+ T cells sorted from blood, obtained at week 24, from a patient treated with tofacitinib. The rearrangement joins TRBV9 to TRBJ2-2; D possibly corresponds to TRBD1 (6 bases). This clonotype was sampled from a human donor with alopecia areata. The chain's CDR3 is CASSLTTGPTGELFF. CDR3 bases: TGTGCCAGCAGCCTGACCACAGGGCCCACCGGGGAGCTGTTTTTT.